One and the same sample provided the 27 T cell receptor beta chains below, sequenced in a study of identical twins. TCRdb re-derived calls from the 5' RACE reads in MiXCR, one entry per CDR3 protein. This sample yields roughly 750,000 distinct CDR3 sequences, of which approximately 22% are seen a single time; roughly 4% belongs to the top ten. The same sample was also studied in work on T cells expressing NK-cell markers.

Sequenced input: PBMCs. These receptors came from a woman under 30 in good health.

This clonotype occurred a few times. This chain uses TRBV9 with TRBJ2-1; the match to TRBD2 covers 7 bases. The CDR3 is 12 residues long. V lost 4 bases to trimming and J lost 15 bases; unmatched junction nucleotides: 10. The germline gives CDR1 SGDLS, CDR2 YYNGEE. The CDR3 reads CASSPQRGKGFF. The CDR3 DNA is TGTGCCAGCAGCCCCCAGCGGGGCAAGGGGTTCTTC.

The chain uses TRBV3-1 and TRBJ1-1; no clear D gene. Germline-derived CDR1 and CDR2 are LGHDT and YNNKEL (reference sequence). V shed 0 bases and J shed 5 bases, with 10 bases lying between them. The CDR3 is 14 residues long. CDR3 amino acids: CASSQDPGVTEAFF. The CDR3 nucleotides are TGTGCCAGCAGCCAAGATCCCGGGGTTACTGAAGCTTTCTTT.

The chain carries TRBV7-2 and TRBJ1-2, with 8 bases lining up with TRBD1. The CDR3 covers 14 residues. The trim removed 0 bases at V and 5 bases at J, leaving 2 bases unmatched. Germline CDR1 SGHTA, CDR2 FQGNSA. CDR3 in DNA: TGTGCCAGCAGCTTAGCGCGACAGGGGTATGGCTACACCTTC. It translates to CASSLARQGYGYTF.

J is TRBJ2-3 and V is TRBV5-1, with 9 bases identical to TRBD1. Germline V gives CDR1 SGHRS, CDR2 YFSETQ. CDR3 length: 14 amino acids. V was pared by 7 bases and J by 0 bases, with 3 bases of the junction left unmatched. CDR3: CASGQGTSTDTQYF. DNA for the CDR3: TGCGCCAGCGGACAGGGGACCAGCACAGATACGCAGTATTTT.

This clonotype showed up just a few times. The rearrangement uses TRBV7-2 and TRBJ2-7; D is ambiguous. Germline CDR1 is SGHTA and CDR2 is FQGNSA. Trimming took off 1 base at V and 4 bases at J, with 8 bases between the two ends. The CDR3 sequence is 13 residues long. DNA of the CDR3: TGTGCCAGCAGCTTAGACTGGGATTACGAGCAGTACTTC. Its translation is CASSLDWDYEQYF.

This sequence joins TRBV20-1 and TRBJ2-1, with TRBD2 matching over 8 bases. The germline CDR1 and CDR2 sequences are DFQATT and SNEGSKA (reference sequence). The length of the CDR3 is 17 residues. J was trimmed by 3 bases and V by 1 base; bases with no gene match: 11. CDR3 amino acids: CSARAFGRGVIYNEQFF. The DNA for the CDR3 is TGCAGTGCTAGAGCTTTTGGGCGGGGGGTAATCTACAATGAGCAGTTCTTC.

The chain uses TRBV29-1 and TRBJ2-5; no clear D gene. The germline V gene has CDR1 SQVTM and CDR2 ANQGSEA. CDR3 length equals 10 residues. Trimming took off 6 bases at V and 3 bases at J, with 5 bases between the two ends. CDR3 in DNA: TGCAGCGTCCACGAAGAGACCCAGTACTTC. Its translation: CSVHEETQYF.

The chain employs TRBV20-1 and TRBJ2-1; D unclear. Trimming took off 3 bases at V and 5 bases at J, with 11 bases between the two ends. Germline-derived CDR1 and CDR2 are DFQATT and SNEGSKA (reference sequence). This CDR3 comprises 13 residues. Here the CDR3 DNA reads TGCAGTGCTAGGGCCGGGTCCGACAATGAGCAGTTCTTC. Its translation: CSARAGSDNEQFF.

This clonotype has more than one count but fewer than ten. The rearrangement links TRBV6-5 to TRBJ1-1; D possibly corresponds to TRBD1 (6 bases). The CDR3 totals 15 residues. V was cut by 2 bases and J by 0 bases, with 10 bases left in between. Germline V gene sequence: CDR1 MNHEY, CDR2 SVGAGI. CDR3 protein: CASSYQDRLNTEAFF. CDR3 coding DNA: TGTGCCAGCAGTTACCAGGACAGACTGAACACTGAAGCTTTCTTT.

This chain uses TRBV29-1 with TRBJ2-7; D may match TRBD1 or TRBD2 (5 bases each). CDR1 SQVTM and CDR2 ANQGSEA come from the germline V gene. Trimming removed 4 bases at V and 0 bases at J, with 10 bases between. The CDR3 totals 13 residues. Written as DNA, the CDR3 is TGCAGCGTTGCCGGGGCTAACTCCTACGAGCAGTACTTC. Its translation is CSVAGANSYEQYF.

The rearrangement uses TRBV18 and TRBJ1-1; D not certain. This CDR3 spans 13 amino acids. The germline CDR1 and CDR2 sequences are KGHSH and LQKENI. Trimming removed 6 bases at V and 1 base at J, with 9 bases between. Here the CDR3 reads CASSGTQNTEAFF. The CDR3, as DNA: TGTGCCAGCTCCGGAACACAGAACACTGAAGCTTTCTTT. Full variable domain (remainder filled in from reference TRBV18 and TRBJ1-1): NAGVMQNPRHLVRRRGQEARLRCSPMKGHSHVYWYRQLPEEGLKFMVYLQKENIIDESGMPKERFSAEFPKEGPSILRIQQVVRGDSAAYFCASSGTQNTEAFFGQGTRLTVV.

This rearrangement joins TRBV7-9 to TRBJ2-5, with D hard to call. Per germline, CDR1 SEHNR and CDR2 FQNEAQ (reference sequence). This CDR3 has 10 amino acids. V was pared by 5 bases and J by 8 bases, with 6 bases between. The CDR3 DNA is TGTGCCAGCAGCCCCCCAACCCAGTACTTC. Protein: CASSPPTQYF.

The chain employs TRBV11-1 and TRBJ2-3, with TRBD1 as a possible D gene (6 bases). Between the trimmed V and J ends, which lost 2 bases and 6 bases, there was a span of 24 bases. The CDR3 runs 18 residues. The germline V gene has CDR1 SGHAT and CDR2 FQDESV (reference sequence). The CDR3 region has the DNA TGTGCCAGCAGCTTATCGCCCTCCACGTATCAGGGGAAGGATACGCAGTATTTT. Protein: CASSLSPSTYQGKDTQYF.

This clonotype was observed a single time. The chain links TRBV20-1 to TRBJ2-7; possible D gene TRBD2, 6 bases. V was clipped by 6 bases and J by 4 bases, with 25 bases between them. The length of the CDR3 is 16 residues. Germline V gives CDR1 DFQATT, CDR2 SNEGSKA (reference sequence). The CDR3, as DNA: TGCAGTGCCCCGGGGGTGGGGCGGGAAGGTTATTACGAGCAGTACTTC. Translation gives CSAPGVGREGYYEQYF.

The DNA for the CDR3 is TGTGCCACCAGTGTTGGTCCCTACGAGCAGTACTTC. Translating gives CATSVGPYEQYF. The gene calls are TRBV24-1 and TRBJ2-7; D is unresolved. Deletions cut 5 bases from V and 2 bases from J, with 6 bases between. The CDR3 is 12 residues long. Germline-derived CDR1 and CDR2 are KGHDR and SFDVKD.

This clonotype showed up just a few times. J is TRBJ2-7 and V is TRBV7-9; D gene unclear. Deletions cut 5 bases from V and 5 bases from J, with 10 bases between. Germline CDR1 reads SEHNR; CDR2 reads FQNEAQ (reference sequence). This CDR3 has 12 residues. The CDR3 DNA is TGTGCCAGCAGCAGGGTTCCGCACGAGCAGTACTTC. Translating it yields CASSRVPHEQYF.

The sample holds a few counts of this clonotype. The chain joins TRBV20-1 to TRBJ2-7, with TRBD2 identical over 8 bases. CDR3 length: 16 residues. The ends lost 0 bases at V and 2 bases at J; junction bases unmatched: 9. Germline-derived CDR1 and CDR2 are DFQATT and SNEGSKA (reference sequence). This chain's CDR3 is CSARDRGSGETYEQYF. CDR3 sequence (DNA): TGCAGTGCTAGAGACAGGGGTAGCGGGGAAACCTACGAGCAGTACTTC.

This chain joins TRBV20-1 and TRBJ2-1; TRBD2 aligns across 7 bases. CDR3 length: 16 residues. Germline CDR1 reads DFQATT; CDR2 reads SNEGSKA (reference sequence). Losses at the gene ends were 3 bases for V and 6 bases for J; bases not matched to a gene: 14. CDR3 nucleotides: TGCAGTGCTAGTTACTTGCGGGGGATCCCTGGCAATGAGCAGTTCTTC. Protein sequence: CSASYLRGIPGNEQFF.

The V gene is TRBV15, the J gene TRBJ1-2; D not certain. With 3 bases removed from V and 1 base from J, the gap between germline ends came to 9 bases. The CDR3 extends over 14 amino acids. Germline CDR1 LNHNV, CDR2 YYDKDF (reference sequence). Here the CDR3 DNA reads TGTGCCACCAGCAGCCGGGCCTTTAACTATGGCTACACCTTC. It encodes CATSSRAFNYGYTF. Using reference TRBV15 and TRBJ1-2 for the parts outside the CDR3, the full variable domain is DAMVIQNPRYQVTQFGKPVTLSCSQTLNHNVMYWYQQKSSQAPKLLFHYYDKDFNNEADTPDNFQSRRPNTSFCFLDIRSPGLGDTAMYLCATSSRAFNYGYTFGSGTRLTVV.

J is TRBJ2-3 and V is TRBV24-1, with D possibly being TRBD2 (5 bases). Per germline, CDR1 KGHDR and CDR2 SFDVKD. V lost 5 bases, J lost 7 bases, and 12 bases lay in between. This CDR3 comprises 13 residues. CDR3 bases: TGTGCCACCAGTGGAAGCGGAGGCTATACGCAGTATTTT. The encoded protein is CATSGSGGYTQYF.

V usage is TRBV12-3 or TRBV12-4 and J usage is TRBJ1-6; tentative D call: TRBD1 (5 bases). Between the trimmed V and J ends, which lost 4 bases and 6 bases, there was a span of 19 bases. The CDR3 sequence is 17 residues long. CDR3 sequence (DNA): TGTGCCAGCAGTTCCCAGGGTAAGGGGTTTGGTAATTCACCCCTCCACTTT. Translated, it gives CASSSQGKGFGNSPLHF.

The rearrangement links TRBV28 to TRBJ2-1; 10 bases match TRBD2. This CDR3 is 16 amino acids long. V trimming: 6 bases; J trimming: 2 bases; junction bases outside the gene matches: 7. Germline V gives CDR1 MDHEN, CDR2 SYDVKM. This CDR3 is CASSPFSGGTYNEQFF. The DNA for the CDR3 is TGTGCCAGCAGCCCCTTTAGCGGGGGGACCTACAATGAGCAGTTCTTC.

CDR3 protein: CSAGLSSYEQYF. For the CDR3, the DNA is TGCAGTGCGGGCCTCTCCTCCTACGAGCAGTACTTC. The V call is TRBV20-1, the J call TRBJ2-7; no reliable D call. CDR3 size: 12 residues. V lost 6 bases to trimming and J lost 0 bases, with 9 bases between them. The germline CDR1 and CDR2 sequences are DFQATT and SNEGSKA (reference sequence).

Only a few counts were recorded for this clonotype. The rearrangement joins TRBV20-1 to TRBJ2-3, with 10 positions matching TRBD2. Germline lookup yields CDR1 DFQATT and CDR2 SNEGSKA (reference sequence). V trimming: 6 bases; J trimming: 4 bases; junction bases outside the gene matches: 13. There are 16 residues in the CDR3. CDR3 coding DNA: TGCAGTGCGCGACCCGTGTCTAGCGGGAGAGCAGATACGCAGTATTTT. It translates to CSARPVSSGRADTQYF.

This clonotype has only a few counts. The V gene is TRBV4-3, the J gene TRBJ2-1; D is unresolved. Germline loops: CDR1 LGHNA, CDR2 YSLEER. This CDR3 contains 13 residues. V lost 1 base to trimming and J lost 8 bases, with 9 bases between them. In DNA form, the CDR3 reads TGCGCCAGCAGCCAAGGCGGAGTGGATGAGCAGTTCTTC. This codes for CASSQGGVDEQFF.

This clonotype was counted between two and nine times. This chain uses TRBV7-9 with TRBJ2-1; no reliable D call. Trimming removed 4 bases from V and 11 bases from J, with 18 bases in between. Germline V gene data show CDR1 as SEHNR and CDR2 as FQNEAQ (reference sequence). The CDR3 extends over 14 amino acids. The CDR3 DNA is TGTGCCAGCAGCTCCCCGACTCCTCCAATGAAGCAGTTCTTC. This translates into CASSSPTPPMKQFF.

The chain combines TRBV25-1 with TRBJ2-1; possibly TRBD2 for D (5 bases). This CDR3 region has 14 residues. The V gene's germline CDR1 is MGHDK and CDR2 SYGVNS. Trimming cost V 4 bases and J 12 bases, with 19 bases left between them. The CDR3 is CASSASSSARVQFF. The CDR3 bases are TGTGCCAGCAGTGCTTCCAGCTCGGCGAGGGTGCAGTTCTTC.